Sequencing of this T cell receptor beta chain was carried out in a study of blood T cell repertoires in COVID-19. Study members were between about 18 and 95 years old and lived in 20 to 30 US regions. This CDR3 has 14 amino acids. The V end lost 5 bases, the J end lost 0 bases, and 11 bases lay between the germline ends. Germline V lookup: CDR1 GTSNPN, CDR2 SVGIG (reference sequence). Clones were sequenced by immunoSEQ multiplex PCR, and TCRdb holds only the in-frame ones, with some missing. The sample consists of 360,000 or so clones, about 90% of them appearing once. The specimen was PBMCs or T cells enriched from blood (not recorded which). The TCR comes from a woman aged 25 to 39 who had been exposed to COVID-19. The rearrangement joins TRBV30 to TRBJ1-3; tentative D call: TRBD1 (5 bases). In DNA, the CDR3 is TGTGCCTGGCGGCAGGGTAGCTCTGGAAACACCATATATTTT. Translated, it gives CAWRQGSSGNTIYF.